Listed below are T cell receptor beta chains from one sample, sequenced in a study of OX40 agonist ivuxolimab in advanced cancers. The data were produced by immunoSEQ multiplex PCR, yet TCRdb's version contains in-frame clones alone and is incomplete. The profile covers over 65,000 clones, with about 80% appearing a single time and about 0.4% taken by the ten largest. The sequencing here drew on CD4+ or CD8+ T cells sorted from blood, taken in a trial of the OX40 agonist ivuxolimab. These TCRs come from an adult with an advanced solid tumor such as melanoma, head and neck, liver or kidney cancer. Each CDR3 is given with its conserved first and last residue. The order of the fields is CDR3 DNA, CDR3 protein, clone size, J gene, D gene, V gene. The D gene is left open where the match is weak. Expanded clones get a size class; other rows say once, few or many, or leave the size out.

CDR3 DNA: TGTGCCAGCAGCCAATTCCAGGCCACCGGAAATCAGCCCCAGCATTTT
CDR3 protein: CASSQFQATGNQPQHF
clone size: few
J gene: TRBJ1-5
D gene: .
V gene: TRBV4-2

CDR3 DNA: TGTGCCAGCAGTTCTACAGGCTTCGGGGCTAACTATGGCTACACCTTC
CDR3 protein: CASSSTGFGANYGYTF
clone size: .
J gene: TRBJ1-2
D gene: .
V gene: TRBV27

CDR3 DNA: TGTGCCTGGAGGTCGGAAAGGTCGATTGGCTACACCTTC
CDR3 protein: CAWRSERSIGYTF
clone size: few
J gene: TRBJ1-2
D gene: .
V gene: TRBV30

CDR3 DNA: TGTGCCAGCAGCTTTAGTTCTAGCGGGGATGAGCAGTTCTTC
CDR3 protein: CASSFSSSGDEQFF
clone size: .
J gene: TRBJ2-1
D gene: TRBD2
V gene: TRBV7-9

CDR3 DNA: TGTGCCAGCAGCTTTCGGCAGGGGAACACAGATACGCAGTATTTT
CDR3 protein: CASSFRQGNTDTQYF
clone size: .
J gene: TRBJ2-3
D gene: .
V gene: TRBV11-2

CDR3 DNA: TGCAGCGTTGTCCAGGGAAGGACTGGGGCCAACGTCCTGACTTTC
CDR3 protein: CSVVQGRTGANVLTF
clone size: .
J gene: TRBJ2-6
D gene: .
V gene: TRBV29-1

CDR3 DNA: TGTGCCAGCAGCTTAGGTGCAGGGACTGAAGCTTTCTTT
CDR3 protein: CASSLGAGTEAFF
clone size: .
J gene: TRBJ1-1
D gene: .
V gene: TRBV11-2

CDR3 DNA: TGTGCCAGCAGTAATCGGAACACTGAAGCTTTCTTT
CDR3 protein: CASSNRNTEAFF
clone size: .
J gene: TRBJ1-1
D gene: .
V gene: TRBV6-5

CDR3 DNA: TGTGCCAGCTGGGGATTTTGGGGCTACACCTTC
CDR3 protein: CASWGFWGYTF
clone size: .
J gene: TRBJ1-2
D gene: .
V gene: TRBV28

CDR3 DNA: TGTGCCAGCAGTTCCGGACAGCGCCCCCCTTACGAGCAGTACTTC
CDR3 protein: CASSSGQRPPYEQYF
clone size: .
J gene: TRBJ2-7
D gene: .
V gene: TRBV6-5

CDR3 DNA: TGTGCCAGCAGCTCCCGGGGCGAAAAAAACATTCAGTACTTC
CDR3 protein: CASSSRGEKNIQYF
clone size: once
J gene: TRBJ2-4
D gene: .
V gene: TRBV7-2

CDR3 DNA: TGTGCCAGCAGTTACGGGGACAGGGCTGCCTATGGCTACACCTTC
CDR3 protein: CASSYGDRAAYGYTF
clone size: .
J gene: TRBJ1-2
D gene: TRBD1
V gene: TRBV6-5

CDR3 DNA: TGTGCCAGCAGTGCGGGACTAGCGGACTCCTACGAGCAGTACTTC
CDR3 protein: CASSAGLADSYEQYF
clone size: .
J gene: TRBJ2-7
D gene: TRBD2
V gene: TRBV2

CDR3 DNA: TGTGCCAGCAGCCATGCGGGACAGCCAGACGATCAGCCCCAGCATTTT
CDR3 protein: CASSHAGQPDDQPQHF
clone size: .
J gene: TRBJ1-5
D gene: TRBD1
V gene: TRBV4-2

CDR3 DNA: TGCGCCAGCAGCACAGGGAGCAATCAGCCCCAGCATTTT
CDR3 protein: CASSTGSNQPQHF
clone size: .
J gene: TRBJ1-5
D gene: .
V gene: TRBV5-1

CDR3 DNA: TGTGCCAGCAGTTTGGGGACTGACTATGGCTACACCTTC
CDR3 protein: CASSLGTDYGYTF
clone size: once
J gene: TRBJ1-2
D gene: .
V gene: TRBV28